The rows below give T cell receptor beta chains drawn from one sample of a study of blood T cells in healthy people across ages. TCRdb reprocessed the 5' RACE reads via MiXCR and lists one record per CDR3 protein. The sample shows about a million distinct CDR3 sequences, 35% to 40% of them seen only once. Material for sequencing was blood. The source is a man aged 18 to 35 in good health. Both conserved end residues are part of each CDR3.

V gene: TRBV2
CDR3 length: 13
CDR3 protein: CASRGSPYSEQFF

V gene: TRBV7-9
CDR3 length: 12
CDR3 protein: CAVDGTNTEAFF

V gene: TRBV5-1
CDR3 length: 14
CDR3 protein: CASSSGSSRDTQYF

V gene: TRBV12-3/TRBV12-4
CDR3 length: 13
CDR3 protein: CASTRGVPGGYTF

V gene: TRBV13
CDR3 length: 15
CDR3 protein: CASSLAGRLNTEAFF

V gene: TRBV2
CDR3 length: 15
CDR3 protein: CASLSAVGGYTEAFF

V gene: TRBV6-5
CDR3 length: 14
CDR3 protein: CASSYSDTPRGYTF

V gene: TRBV6-1
CDR3 length: 16
CDR3 protein: CASSDSGTGGIQPQHF

V gene: TRBV12-3/TRBV12-4
CDR3 length: 14
CDR3 protein: CASSLGQLRYGYTF

V gene: TRBV7-2
CDR3 length: 15
CDR3 protein: CASSGLGGGSTEAFF

V gene: TRBV20-1
CDR3 length: 14
CDR3 protein: CSARGAREREKLFF

V gene: TRBV6-5
CDR3 length: 17
CDR3 protein: CASSSGDPRTLADTQYF

V gene: TRBV29-1
CDR3 length: 13
CDR3 protein: CSVGDTEAEKLFF

V gene: TRBV29-1
CDR3 length: 11
CDR3 protein: CSVEGSGEQYF

V gene: TRBV5-1
CDR3 length: 14
CDR3 protein: CASTQQGEFGGYTF

V gene: TRBV9
CDR3 length: 15
CDR3 protein: CASSVDAAISYEQYF

V gene: TRBV5-1
CDR3 length: 14
CDR3 protein: CASSYLAGDKTQYF

V gene: TRBV6-2/TRBV6-3
CDR3 length: 14
CDR3 protein: CASGLAGDTDTQYF

V gene: TRBV28
CDR3 length: 12
CDR3 protein: CASSFKREGYTF

V gene: TRBV12-3/TRBV12-4
CDR3 length: 13
CDR3 protein: CASSVLYNSPLHF

V gene: TRBV4-3
CDR3 length: 15
CDR3 protein: CASSQDMGSQETQYF

V gene: TRBV12-3/TRBV12-4
CDR3 length: 14
CDR3 protein: CASSLSGEGTEAFF

V gene: TRBV4-2
CDR3 length: 15
CDR3 protein: CASSQDEGTIYEQYF

V gene: TRBV20-1
CDR3 length: 15
CDR3 protein: CSARGGTGFYNEQFF

V gene: TRBV20-1
CDR3 length: 12
CDR3 protein: CSAPGSHNEQFF

V gene: TRBV4-1
CDR3 length: 17
CDR3 protein: CASSFSGAGGSTDTQYF

V gene: TRBV24-1
CDR3 length: 15
CDR3 protein: CATSEDRTNTGELFF

V gene: TRBV10-3
CDR3 length: 13
CDR3 protein: CAIRRDRVDGYTF

V gene: TRBV2
CDR3 length: 15
CDR3 protein: CASSEAVVAKNIQYF

V gene: TRBV2
CDR3 length: 11
CDR3 protein: CASKIEDTQYF

V gene: TRBV7-6
CDR3 length: 19
CDR3 protein: CASSLGPMIATARNEKLFF

V gene: TRBV3-1
CDR3 length: 15
CDR3 protein: CASSPSGAGIYGYTF

V gene: TRBV5-1
CDR3 length: 14
CDR3 protein: CASSVRDSGNTIYF

V gene: TRBV4-2
CDR3 length: 13
CDR3 protein: CASAKSAGEKVYF

V gene: TRBV4-1
CDR3 length: 16
CDR3 protein: CASSHPGRDPNSPLHF

V gene: TRBV6-5
CDR3 length: 14
CDR3 protein: CASSRTRLNTEAFF

V gene: TRBV4-3
CDR3 length: 19
CDR3 protein: CASSPETGQILRFNYGYTF

V gene: TRBV28
CDR3 length: 11
CDR3 protein: CASSSANIQYF

V gene: TRBV2
CDR3 length: 14
CDR3 protein: CASSSDRANQPQHF

V gene: TRBV7-2
CDR3 length: 14
CDR3 protein: CASSLATVTDTQYF

V gene: TRBV10-3
CDR3 length: 12
CDR3 protein: CAAGLQGYEQYF

V gene: TRBV6-6
CDR3 length: 15
CDR3 protein: CASSYLTVGGDEQFF

V gene: TRBV4-1
CDR3 length: 12
CDR3 protein: CASSQDMRVPFF

V gene: TRBV20-1
CDR3 length: 17
CDR3 protein: CSARDHLRGGGRAEAFF

V gene: TRBV7-9
CDR3 length: 18
CDR3 protein: CASSSPGHSTIRTDTQYF

V gene: TRBV7-9
CDR3 length: 13
CDR3 protein: CASSSAVQEKLFF

V gene: TRBV20-1
CDR3 length: 14
CDR3 protein: CSASAQGYSYEQYF

V gene: TRBV25-1
CDR3 length: 14
CDR3 protein: CASSDGRALETQYF

V gene: TRBV5-1
CDR3 length: 15
CDR3 protein: CASSTGRGEGNEQFF

V gene: TRBV12-3/TRBV12-4
CDR3 length: 13
CDR3 protein: CASSASGFYGYTF

V gene: TRBV7-2
CDR3 length: 11
CDR3 protein: CASSLMSEQFF

V gene: TRBV4-1
CDR3 length: 17
CDR3 protein: CASSQDQRGAINYGYTF

V gene: TRBV6-5
CDR3 length: 15
CDR3 protein: CASSYNRPPWGEQYF

V gene: TRBV3-1
CDR3 length: 14
CDR3 protein: CASSPSAYQETQYF

V gene: TRBV4-1
CDR3 length: 13
CDR3 protein: CASRGQGGAEAFF

V gene: TRBV12-3/TRBV12-4
CDR3 length: 15
CDR3 protein: CASISTGQPNQPQHF

V gene: TRBV29-1
CDR3 length: 15
CDR3 protein: CSVEEAKGEGYGYTF

V gene: TRBV5-1
CDR3 length: 14
CDR3 protein: CASARTGGAAEAFF

V gene: TRBV12-3/TRBV12-4
CDR3 length: 22
CDR3 protein: CASSLPLLGIPALIRTLEGYTF

V gene: TRBV29-1
CDR3 length: 16
CDR3 protein: CSVEGGQGETYNEQFF